Given below is one T cell receptor (beta chain) in context. This sample is drawn from a study of blood T cell repertoires in COVID-19. The CDR3 has 16 residues. Germline CDR1 and CDR2: MNHEY and SVGAGI. V was clipped by 0 bases and J by 1 base, with 12 bases between them. Clones were read by immunoSEQ multiplex PCR, and TCRdb kept only the in-frame ones, dropping some. The table has about 140,000 clones, approximately 84% seen once. Sample: peripheral blood. The V and J genes are TRBV6-5 and TRBJ2-5, with D unclear. This TCR was recovered from a human donor in a cohort sampled during active COVID-19. This CDR3 reads CASSYSRVTAQETQYF. The DNA for the CDR3 is TGTGCCAGCAGTTACTCGAGAGTCACCGCCCAAGAGACCCAGTACTTC.